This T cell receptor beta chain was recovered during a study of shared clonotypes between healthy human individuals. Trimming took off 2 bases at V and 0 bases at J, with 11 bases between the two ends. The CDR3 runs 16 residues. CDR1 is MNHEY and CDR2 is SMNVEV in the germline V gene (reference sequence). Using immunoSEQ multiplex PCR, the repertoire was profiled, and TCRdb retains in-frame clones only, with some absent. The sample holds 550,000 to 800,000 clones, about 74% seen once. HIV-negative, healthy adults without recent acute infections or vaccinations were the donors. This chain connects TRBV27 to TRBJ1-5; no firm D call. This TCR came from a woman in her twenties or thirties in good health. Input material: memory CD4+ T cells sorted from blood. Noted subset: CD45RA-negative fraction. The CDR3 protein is CASSLSGLYSNQPQHF. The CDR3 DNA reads TGTGCCAGCAGTTTAAGCGGGTTATATAGCAATCAGCCCCAGCATTTT.